This passage covers 15 T cell receptor beta chains from one sample sequenced in a study of T cell repertoires in cytomegalovirus infection. TCRdb recomputed calls from the reads with MiXCR, one row per CDR3 protein. The data contain around 300,000 distinct CDR3 sequences, 22% of them singletons. These receptors' antigens are unknown. The sample here was cultured PBMCs, taken from culture after CMV antigen stimulation. Source of these receptors: a human donor in good health (CMV status not recorded). Some clones in this sample may be carry-over from other donors' samples.

Concerning this clonotype itself: This may be a read error, as it is one base from a much larger clone. V and J are TRBV27 and TRBJ1-2, with D possibly matching TRBD1 (5 bases). V lost 6 bases, J lost 4 bases, and 9 bases lay in between. CDR3 length: 12 residues. Germline-derived CDR1 and CDR2 are MNHEY and SMNVEV (reference sequence). Written as DNA, the CDR3 is TGTGCCAGCAGCTCCGGGACCTATGGCTACACCTTC. Translation: CASSSGTYGYTF.

The chain is built from TRBV25-1 and TRBJ2-1, with 7 bases aligning to TRBD2. Looked up from germline, CDR1 is MGHDK and CDR2 is SYGVNS. Trimming removed 2 bases from V and 5 bases from J; junction bases left unmatched: 3. CDR3 length: 14 amino acids. CDR3 sequence reads: CASSELAVNNEQFF. The CDR3 bases are TGTGCCAGCAGTGAACTAGCGGTAAACAATGAGCAGTTCTTC.

To note about this clonotype: A single base separates this from a much larger clone, so it may be a read error. The chain is built from TRBV29-1 and TRBJ2-5; D is tentatively TRBD1 or TRBD2 (5 bases each). The CDR3 covers 16 residues. Germline V gives CDR1 SQVTM, CDR2 ANQGSEA. CDR3 nucleotides: TGCAACATACTAGGAAGGGGCAGGAGGTACCAAGAGACCCAGTACTTC. Translated, it gives CNILGRGRRYQETQYF.

The chain combines TRBV18 with TRBJ2-2; the match to TRBD2 covers 10 bases. Unmatched junction bases numbered 3, after V lost 2 bases and J lost 0 bases. The CDR3 length is 17 residues. Per germline, CDR1 KGHSH and CDR2 LQKENI. CDR3 sequence: CASSPSLAGANTGELFF. The CDR3 bases are TGTGCCAGCTCACCAAGCCTAGCGGGAGCGAACACCGGGGAGCTGTTTTTT.

The chain is built from TRBV7-9 and TRBJ1-1; weak D call: TRBD1 (6 bases). Trimming removed 0 bases at V and 5 bases at J, with 13 bases between. The CDR3 sequence is 15 residues long. Per germline, CDR1 SEHNR and CDR2 FQNEAQ (reference sequence). The CDR3 DNA reads as TGTGCCAGCAGCTTAGCGGCAGGGGTGGGAACTGAAGCTTTCTTT. Translation: CASSLAAGVGTEAFF.

The chain links TRBV7-9 to TRBJ1-6; 10 bases map to TRBD1. Germline CDR1 is SEHNR and CDR2 is FQNEAQ (reference sequence). Trimming took 5 bases from V and 10 from J; bases not matched to a gene: 8. This CDR3 spans 15 amino acids. CDR3 nucleotide sequence: TGTGCCAGCAGCCCTCGGACAGGGGGGGAATCACCCCTCCACTTT. This translates into CASSPRTGGESPLHF. Full variable domain (outside the CDR3, taken from reference TRBV7-9 and TRBJ1-6): DTGVSQNPRHKITKRGQNVTFRCDPISEHNRLYWYRQTLGQGPEFLTYFQNEAQLEKSRLLSDRFSAERPKGSFSTLEIQRTEQGDSAMYLCASSPRTGGESPLHFGNGTRLTVT.

This clonotype was seen a handful of times. The V gene is TRBV6-2 or TRBV6-3, the J gene TRBJ1-4; no clear D. The CDR3 totals 12 residues. Trimming took off 4 bases at V and 6 bases at J, with 6 bases between the two ends. Germline lookup yields CDR1 MNHEY and CDR2 SVGEGT. CDR3 in amino acids: CASSSVDEKLFF. The CDR3 nucleotides read TGTGCCAGCAGTTCGGTCGATGAAAAACTGTTTTTT.

The table lists this clonotype with many counts. This rearrangement joins TRBV4-1 to TRBJ1-6; D might be TRBD1 (5 bases). With 5 bases removed from V and 7 bases from J, the gap between germline ends came to 18 bases. The CDR3 is made up of 16 amino acids. Germline assignment: CDR1 MGHRA and CDR2 YSYEKL. The CDR3 reads CASSSSAGIGNSPLHF. As DNA, the CDR3 is TGCGCCAGCAGCTCGTCGGCAGGGATCGGCAATTCACCCCTCCACTTT.

The genes are TRBV20-1 and TRBJ2-3; 10 positions agree with TRBD2. The length of the CDR3 is 14 residues. The V gene's germline CDR1 is DFQATT and CDR2 SNEGSKA (reference sequence). The CDR3 DNA reads as TGCATTGCAAAGAAGCGGGAGGGCCTAGATACGCAGTATTTT. It yields the protein CIAKKREGLDTQYF.

The rearrangement links TRBV7-2 to TRBJ2-3, with D possibly being TRBD2 (5 bases). This CDR3 comprises 14 residues. Trimming took off 5 bases at V and 4 bases at J, with 13 bases between the two ends. CDR1 SGHTA and CDR2 FQGNSA come from the germline V gene. The CDR3 DNA follows: TGTGCCAGCAGCCCCGAGAGGGTCGCAGATACGCAGTATTTT. It encodes CASSPERVADTQYF.

This clonotype has more than one count but fewer than ten. The gene calls are TRBV7-2 and TRBJ2-7, with 9 bases that match TRBD2. The CDR3 is made up of 16 amino acids. V shed 0 bases, J shed 4 bases, and the junction held 7 bases outside the gene matches. Looked up from germline, CDR1 is SGHTA and CDR2 is FQGNSA. The CDR3 sequence is CASSLAGGLAMYEQYF. CDR3 DNA: TGTGCCAGCAGCTTAGCGGGGGGACTAGCAATGTACGAGCAGTACTTC.

This clonotype was recorded at least ten times. The chain employs TRBV7-8 and TRBJ1-4, with D unclear. The V and J ends lost 5 bases and 0 bases respectively, with 7 bases between them. The CDR3 is 14 amino acids. The germline V gene has CDR1 SGHVS and CDR2 FQNEAQ. The CDR3 DNA reads TGTGCCAGCAGCCCGTCCTCAACTAATGAAAAACTGTTTTTT. Translation: CASSPSSTNEKLFF.

This clonotype appeared a few times. CDR3 loop: CASSFQDSLYNEQFF. As DNA, the CDR3 is TGTGCCAGCAGTTTTCAGGACTCACTGTACAATGAGCAGTTCTTC. The gene calls are TRBV7-2 and TRBJ2-1; D possibly corresponds to TRBD2 (5 bases). Germline-derived CDR1 and CDR2 are SGHTA and FQGNSA. CDR3 length: 15 residues. Trimming cost V 6 bases and J 4 bases, with 16 bases left between them. The whole variable domain, remainder taken from reference TRBV7-2 and TRBJ2-1, is GAGVSQSPSNKVTEKGKDVELRCDPISGHTALYWYRQSLGQGLEFLIYFQGNSAPDKSGLPSDRFSAERTGGSVSTLTIQRTQQEDSAVYLCASSFQDSLYNEQFFGPGTRLTVL.

This clonotype was counted only a few times. The chain combines TRBV29-1 with TRBJ2-3; 14 nucleotides line up with TRBD2. J gave up 5 bases and V 2 bases, and 9 bases lay outside the gene matches. From germline, CDR1 is SQVTM and CDR2 ANQGSEA. The CDR3 contains 17 residues. The CDR3 loop is CSVERSGLAGGVDTQYF. DNA for the CDR3: TGCAGCGTTGAAAGGAGTGGACTAGCGGGAGGTGTAGATACGCAGTATTTT.

V is TRBV5-1 and J is TRBJ1-4; D is unclear. Between the trimmed V and J ends, which lost 2 bases and 0 bases, there was a span of 11 bases. Germline V gene lookup returns CDR1 SGHRS and CDR2 YFSETQ. The CDR3 has 16 amino acids. The CDR3 sequence is CASSFGVGSTNEKLFF. The CDR3 DNA sequence: TGCGCCAGCAGCTTTGGTGTCGGATCAACTAATGAAAAACTGTTTTTT.